A selection of T cell receptor beta chains follows, all from one sample in a study of metastatic and nonmetastatic thyroid tumors. TCRdb reprocessed the PCR reads via MiXCR. The data hold about 27,000 clones, with about 15% observed a single time. The sample comprised blood. The receptors stem from a male donor with papillary thyroid cancer or a benign thyroid nodule (not recorded which). Some clones in this sample may be carry-over from other donors' samples. The CDR3 runs from the conserved cysteine through the conserved F or W. D genes are given only for firm matches. Not all rows give a size; the values are once, few, many and, for expanded clones, a class.

>NA|TRBJ2-7|many|TRBV27
CAVIKWSSYEQYF
TGTGCGGTGATAAAGTGGAGCTCCTACGAGCAGTACTTC
>NA|TRBJ2-1|NA|TRBV20-1
CSVREPGAEQFF
TGTAGTGTTAGAGAGCCCGGGGCTGAGCAGTTCTTC
>NA|TRBJ1-3|NA|TRBV9
CASSPGVGPGNTIYF
TGTGCCAGCAGCCCTGGGGTAGGGCCTGGAAACACCATATATTTT
>TRBD1|TRBJ1-1|many|TRBV6-5
CASSYGQGARSTEAFF
TGTGCCAGCAGTTACGGGCAGGGGGCGCGGTCGACCGAAGCTTTCTTT
>NA|TRBJ2-2|NA|TRBV5-5
CASTWGATGELFF
TGTGCCAGCACCTGGGGTGCCACCGGGGAGCTGTTTTTT
>TRBD1|TRBJ2-5|many|TRBV24-1
CATSDAGTGGETQYF
TGTGCCACCAGTGATGCGGGGACAGGGGGAGAGACCCAGTACTTC
>NA|TRBJ2-2|many|TRBV7-3
CASSLRGTGELFF
TGTGCCAGCAGCTTACGAGGGACCGGGGAGCTGTTTTTT
>TRBD1|TRBJ1-1|many|TRBV6-4
CASRPGQGNTEAFF
TGTGCCAGCAGACCGGGACAGGGGAACACTGAAGCTTTCTTT
>NA|TRBJ2-5|few|TRBV5-5
CASTYGKTGRETQYF
TGTGCCAGCACCTACGGGAAGACGGGCAGGGAGACCCAGTACTTC
>NA|TRBJ2-3|many|TRBV4-1
CASSQDTAGQGTDTQYF
TGCGCCAGCAGCCAAGATACGGCAGGGCAGGGCACAGATACGCAGTATTTT
>TRBD1|TRBJ1-2|many|TRBV28
CASRGTVGYTF
TGTGCCAGCAGGGGGACAGTCGGCTACACCTTC
>NA|TRBJ1-5|many|TRBV28
CASSFRFRGNQPQHF
TGTGCCAGCAGTTTTCGCTTCAGGGGCAATCAGCCCCAGCATTTT
>TRBD1|TRBJ1-5|few|TRBV12-3/TRBV12-4
CASSSRTGGISQPQHF
TGTGCCAGCAGTTCTAGGACAGGGGGCATAAGTCAGCCCCAGCATTTT
>TRBD2|TRBJ2-7|NA|TRBV6-1
CASSALAGASYEQYF
TGTGCCAGCAGTGCCTTAGCGGGAGCCTCCTACGAGCAGTACTTC
>TRBD1|TRBJ2-7|few|TRBV6-2/TRBV6-3
CASSPSGTDSYEQYF
TGTGCCAGCAGTCCCTCCGGGACAGACTCCTACGAGCAGTACTTC
>NA|TRBJ2-1|few|TRBV10-3
CAIGLQNSIAYNEQFF
TGTGCCATCGGTTTACAAAACTCCATTGCCTACAATGAGCAGTTCTTC
>TRBD1|TRBJ1-4|many|TRBV2
CASSERTGGEKLFF
TGTGCCAGCAGTGAACGAACAGGGGGCGAAAAACTGTTTTTT
>NA|TRBJ2-2|once|TRBV30
CAWRVANTGELFF
TGTGCCTGGCGCGTGGCGAACACCGGGGAGCTGTTTTTT
>TRBD1|TRBJ2-2|many|TRBV7-6
CASSSYGQGGGELFF
TGTGCCAGCAGCTCATATGGACAGGGTGGCGGGGAGCTGTTTTTT
>NA|TRBJ1-3|many|TRBV4-1
CASSQEGLLENTIYF
TGCGCCAGCAGCCAAGAGGGATTATTAGAAAACACCATATATTTT
>TRBD2|TRBJ2-3|many|TRBV20-1
CSARVSGGTRDTQYF
TGCAGTGCTAGAGTTAGCGGGGGCACTAGGGATACGCAGTATTTT
>NA|TRBJ1-1|NA|TRBV20-1
CSATGDTEAFF
TGCAGTGCTACTGGGGATACTGAAGCTTTCTTT
>NA|TRBJ2-3|many|TRBV7-3
CASQLGGGTDTQYF
TGTGCGAGCCAACTGGGGGGCGGGACGGATACGCAGTATTTT
>TRBD1|TRBJ2-5|NA|TRBV6-2/TRBV6-3
CASRPQGWGETQYF
TGTGCCAGCAGACCACAGGGGTGGGGTGAGACCCAGTACTTC
>NA|TRBJ1-6|NA|TRBV27
CASSLVGSDSPLHF
TGTGCCAGCAGCTTGGTGGGGTCCGATTCACCCCTCCACTTT
>NA|TRBJ1-1|NA|TRBV12-3/TRBV12-4
CASSHKGHGGTESFF
TGTGCCAGCAGTCACAAAGGACATGGGGGGACTGAATCTTTCTTT
>NA|TRBJ2-3|few|TRBV6-1
CASSEREARSTQYF
TGCGCCAGCAGTGAAAGGGAGGCCCGTTCAACGCAGTATTTC
>NA|TRBJ2-6|many|TRBV29-1
CSVGGGPGIGANVLTF
TGCAGCGTTGGGGGGGGCCCGGGGATAGGGGCCAACGTCCTGACTTTC
>NA|TRBJ2-7|medium-sized|TRBV2
CASGAARTYEQYF
TGTGCCAGCGGGGCAGCTCGAACCTACGAGCAGTACTTC
>NA|TRBJ2-7|medium-sized|TRBV6-1
CASSHPDNSYEQYF
TGTGCCAGCAGTCATCCGGACAATTCCTACGAGCAGTACTTC
>NA|TRBJ1-2|many|TRBV6-1
CASSESSGLGYTF
TGTGCCAGCAGTGAATCCAGTGGGCTAGGCTACACCTTC
>TRBD2|TRBJ2-7|few|TRBV10-3
CAISSTSGRLYEQYF
TGTGCCATCAGCTCTACTAGCGGGAGGTTATACGAGCAGTACTTC
>NA|TRBJ1-4|NA|TRBV11-2
CASSFSTKSEKLFF
TGTGCCAGCAGCTTTTCCACTAAGAGTGAAAAACTGTTTTTT
>NA|TRBJ2-1|many|TRBV9
CASSVEVIQDEQFF
TGTGCCAGCAGCGTAGAAGTCATCCAGGATGAGCAGTTCTTC
>TRBD2|TRBJ2-7|many|TRBV10-2
CASSESASGSSEQYF
TGCGCCAGCAGTGAGTCGGCTAGCGGGAGTAGCGAGCAGTACTTC
>TRBD1|TRBJ2-7|medium-sized|TRBV11-2
CASSSPGTGSLREQYF
TGTGCCAGCAGCTCCCCCGGGACAGGCAGCTTACGTGAGCAGTACTTC
>NA|TRBJ2-2|many|TRBV7-9
CASSSADRPGELFF
TGTGCCAGCAGCTCTGCGGACCGGCCCGGGGAGCTGTTTTTT
>NA|TRBJ2-3|few|TRBV6-1
CASSSRGGSTYTQYF
TGTGCCAGCAGCAGTCGGGGAGGTAGCACATATACGCAGTATTTT
>NA|TRBJ1-1|many|TRBV27
CASSLGAEAFF
TGTGCCAGCAGTTTGGGCGCTGAAGCTTTCTTT
>NA|TRBJ1-2|many|TRBV28
CASSLKWIYGYTF
TGTGCCAGCAGTTTAAAATGGATCTATGGCTACACCTTC
>NA|TRBJ2-7|NA|TRBV7-9
CASSPTGASSYEQYF
TGTGCCAGCAGCCCAACGGGGGCGTCCTCCTACGAGCAGTACTTC
>TRBD2|TRBJ2-7|NA|TRBV6-1
CASSSLADHWEQYF
TGTGCCAGCAGTTCGCTAGCGGACCATTGGGAGCAGTACTTC
>NA|TRBJ2-7|many|TRBV30
CAWSVAGSYEQYF
TGTGCCTGGAGTGTGGCAGGTTCCTACGAGCAGTACTTC